Below, one TCR beta chain is given with its context. Its target is unknown. The junction departs from germline at one end; a sequencing error may be responsible. RNA was extracted with the RNeasy kit, and a quantity of about 0.5 to 1 ug was reverse transcribed using random hexamers. Amplification of the TCR beta CDR3 was carried out by immunoSEQ multiplex PCR, which spanned a total of 54 Vbeta and 13 Jbeta segments. TCRdb re-analysed the immunoSEQ multiplex PCR reads in MiXCR, keeping a single row per CDR3 protein. Of 200,000 to 300,000 distinct CDR3 sequences listed, roughly 93% were seen once; the top ten hold 0.06% to 0.08%. Germline loops: CDR1 SGHTA, CDR2 FQGNSA. CDR3 length: 13 amino acids. The sample originates from a study of CD8 T cells in Susac syndrome. TEMRA cells were FACS-enriched, while CD8+ and CD4+ T cells were negatively isolated. Study results and limitations: It was acknowledged in the study that its TCR sequencing and HLA analysis involved a relatively small number of individuals.

What was sequenced was CD4+ T cells from PBMCs. The source is a human donor with multiple sclerosis. This chain links TRBV7-2 with TRBJ1-2; D is undetermined. Written as DNA, the CDR3 is TGTGCCAGCAGCTTAGTTATAGGCCAGACCTCCGCCTTC. Amino acid sequence: CASSLVIGQTSAF.